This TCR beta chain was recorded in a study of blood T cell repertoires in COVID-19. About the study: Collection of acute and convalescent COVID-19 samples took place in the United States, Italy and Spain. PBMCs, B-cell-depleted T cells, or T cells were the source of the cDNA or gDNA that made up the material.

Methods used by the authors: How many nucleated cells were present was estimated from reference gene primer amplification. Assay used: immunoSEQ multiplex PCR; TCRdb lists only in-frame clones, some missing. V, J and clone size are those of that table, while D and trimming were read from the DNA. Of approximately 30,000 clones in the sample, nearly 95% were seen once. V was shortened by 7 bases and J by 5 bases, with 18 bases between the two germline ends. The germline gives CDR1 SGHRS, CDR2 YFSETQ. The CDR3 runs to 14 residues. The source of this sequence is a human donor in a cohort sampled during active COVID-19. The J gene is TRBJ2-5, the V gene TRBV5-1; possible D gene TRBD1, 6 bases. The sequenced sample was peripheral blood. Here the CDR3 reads CASSRGSIGETQYF. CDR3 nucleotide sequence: TGCGCCAGCTCTAGGGGGAGTATTGGGGAGACCCAGTACTTC.